One sample yielded the 21 T cell receptor beta chains listed below, sequenced in a study of beta chain features in type 1 diabetes. Study outcomes and limitations: The study found moderately but significantly shorter TCRB CDR3s in all four CD4+ subsets of Type 1 diabetes patients.

Of the isolated RNA, all was reverse transcribed, and so the sequenced material was expressed TCRB transcripts. Sequenced by immunoSEQ multiplex PCR; TCRdb stores in-frame clones only, minus some. The sample lists fewer than 450,000 clones, about 13% occurring once. For these TCRs, the target antigens are not known. The sequencing input was naive CD4+ T cells from blood. The receptors were gathered from a woman between 18 and 30 years old with type 1 diabetes.

The chain has TRBV19 and TRBJ2-1; 7 bases are a match to TRBD1. CDR3 length: 14 residues. Germline V CDR1 and CDR2: LNHDA, SQIVND (reference sequence). V was pared by 4 bases and J by 9 bases, with 9 bases of the junction left unmatched. CDR3 DNA: TGTGCCAGTAGTACCCCCCGACAGGGCAGTGAGCAGTTCTTC. This gives the protein CASSTPRQGSEQFF.

This clone turned up a few times. The rearrangement uses TRBV6-6 and TRBJ2-7, with 9 bases fitting TRBD1. This CDR3 region has 13 residues. With 6 bases clipped from V and 6 bases from J, the junction kept 6 bases outside the gene matches. The germline CDR1 and CDR2 sequences are MNHNY and SVGAGI (reference sequence). The CDR3: CASSFGQGREQYV. The CDR3 nucleotides read TGTGCCAGCAGCTTCGGACAGGGGCGCGAGCAGTACGTC.

The rearrangement links TRBV6-1 to TRBJ1-1, with 7 bases aligning to TRBD1. There are 14 residues in the CDR3. V lost 5 bases to trimming and J lost 4 bases; unmatched junction nucleotides: 7. From germline, CDR1 is MNHNS and CDR2 SASEGT. This CDR3 reads CASSTTGVATEAFF. The CDR3 DNA follows: TGTGCCAGCAGTACCACAGGGGTAGCCACTGAAGCTTTCTTT.

This clone was counted between two and nine times. The V gene is TRBV19, the J gene TRBJ2-1; TRBD2 aligns across 7 bases. V lost 5 bases, J lost 10 bases, and 17 bases stayed unmatched. The CDR3 extends over 16 amino acids. Looked up from germline, CDR1 is LNHDA and CDR2 is SQIVND (reference sequence). In DNA form, the CDR3 reads TGTGCCAGTAGTGGCCTGGGGGGAGGGCCATTTAGGGAGCAGTTCTTC. The encoded protein is CASSGLGGGPFREQFF.

This clone has a handful of counts. CDR3 nucleotide sequence: TGTGCCAGCTCATCCCCCCTTAGCGGGAGGGCCTGGGAGCAGTACTTC. Its translation: CASSSPLSGRAWEQYF. The rearrangement uses TRBV18 and TRBJ2-7, with 11 bases lining up with TRBD2. CDR1 KGHSH and CDR2 LQKENI come from the germline V gene. V lost 5 bases, J lost 7 bases, and 13 bases stayed unmatched. The CDR3 is 16 amino acids.

In its sample, this clone was seen a few times. The chain employs TRBV7-8 and TRBJ1-1; the match to TRBD1 covers 8 bases. This CDR3 has 16 residues. Trimming took 6 bases from V and 0 from J; bases not matched to a gene: 9. CDR1 is SGHVS and CDR2 is FQNEAQ in the germline V gene. The CDR3 nucleotides are TGTGCCAGCAGACGAACAGGGGGATCCCTGAACACTGAAGCTTTCTTT. It translates to CASRRTGGSLNTEAFF.

This clone was observed a handful of times. The chain couples TRBV29-1 to TRBJ1-2, with TRBD1 matching 8 bases. The CDR3 is made up of 11 amino acids. Per the germline V gene, CDR1 is SQVTM and CDR2 is ANQGSEA. V was pared by 7 bases and J by 6 bases, with 4 bases of the junction left unmatched. DNA of the CDR3: TGCAGCGCTAGGACAGGGCATGGCTACACCTTC. Encoded protein: CSARTGHGYTF.

This clone was found a few times. The chain employs TRBV6-5 and TRBJ2-7; 8 bases align to TRBD2. Germline V gene sequence: CDR1 MNHEY, CDR2 SVGAGI. J was trimmed by 4 bases and V by 7 bases; bases with no gene match: 12. The CDR3 consists of 15 residues. CDR3 sequence reads: CASTDQGTRDYEQYV. For the CDR3, the DNA is TGTGCCAGCACCGACCAGGGGACTAGAGATTACGAGCAGTACGTC.

V usage is TRBV28 and J usage is TRBJ2-1, with 8 bases fitting TRBD2. CDR1 and CDR2 from the germline V gene are MDHEN and SYDVKM. CDR3 length equals 14 residues. Trimming took 9 bases from V and 4 from J; bases not matched to a gene: 8. The CDR3 coding sequence is TGTGCCAGTATTACTAGCGGCCGTTACAATGAGCAGTTCTTC. This translates into CASITSGRYNEQFF.

The rearrangement links TRBV7-9 to TRBJ1-5; 7 bases are a match to TRBD1. V shed 1 base, J shed 3 bases, and the junction held 6 bases outside the gene matches. CDR1 and CDR2 from the germline V gene are SEHNR and FQNEAQ (reference sequence). The CDR3 runs 16 residues. The CDR3 loop is CASSLETGSANQPQHF. The CDR3 nucleotides read TGTGCCAGCAGCTTAGAGACAGGGAGTGCCAATCAGCCCCAGCATTTT.

The rearrangement joins TRBV21-1 to TRBJ2-7; TRBD2 is taken as the D call from the table, unchecked against the DNA. TRBV21-1 corresponds to a pseudogene. This CDR3 is 14 amino acids long. CDR3 loop: CASSSFTGSYEQYF. The DNA of the CDR3 is TGTGCCAGCAGCAGTTTTACGGGGAGCTACGAGCAGTACTTC.

V is TRBV18 and J is TRBJ2-6, with D possibly TRBD1 on 6 matching bases. The germline CDR1 and CDR2 sequences are KGHSH and LQKENI. V was shortened by 0 bases and J by 13 bases, with 13 bases between the two germline ends. The CDR3 loop spans 14 amino acids. The CDR3, as DNA: TGTGCCAGCTCACCACCGCCCAGGGGAACAGTCCTGACTTTC. This sequence encodes CASSPPPRGTVLTF.

The gene calls are TRBV7-9 and TRBJ2-1; tentatively, D is TRBD2 (6 bases). V lost 0 bases, J lost 8 bases, and 8 bases lay in between. Germline CDR1 reads SEHNR; CDR2 reads FQNEAQ (reference sequence). The CDR3 is 13 amino acids. In nucleotides, the CDR3 is TGTGCCAGCAGCTTAGCCGGGGGAGATGAGCAGTTCTTC. Translation gives CASSLAGGDEQFF.

This clone has only a few counts. In nucleotides, the CDR3 is TGCGCCAGCAGCCATACCTACGGGACTAGCGGGAACAGTGAGCAGTTCTTC. Translated: CASSHTYGTSGNSEQFF. The V call is TRBV4-1, the J call TRBJ2-1; 13 positions match TRBD2. The V segment lost 3 bases and the J segment 9 bases; nucleotides outside the gene matches: 11. Germline values: CDR1 MGHRA, CDR2 YSYEKL. The CDR3 totals 17 residues.

The chain combines TRBV10-3 with TRBJ2-5; D perhaps matches TRBD2 (6 bases). Germline V gene sequence: CDR1 ENHRY, CDR2 SYGVKD. The CDR3 extends over 13 amino acids. With 8 bases removed from V and 0 bases from J, the gap between germline ends came to 10 bases. Here the CDR3 reads CAIGSSDQETQYF. DNA of the CDR3: TGTGCCATCGGGTCTAGCGACCAAGAGACCCAGTACTTC.

The rearrangement links TRBV19 to TRBJ1-2; D is unclear. The CDR3 is 14 residues long. Per the germline V gene, CDR1 is LNHDA and CDR2 is SQIVND (reference sequence). The V end lost 3 bases, the J end lost 6 bases, and 14 bases lay between the germline ends. CDR3: CASSIGVKENGYTF. In DNA, the CDR3 is TGTGCCAGTAGTATCGGAGTCAAGGAGAATGGCTACACCTTC.

This clone was seen a handful of times. The chain employs TRBV25-1 and TRBJ1-4, with a weak D call TRBD1 (5 bases). The germline V gene encodes CDR1 MGHDK and CDR2 SYGVNS. Trimming removed 3 bases at V and 9 bases at J, with 17 bases between. The CDR3 spans 15 residues. The CDR3 DNA reads as TGTGCCAGCAGTGACCATGGTGGGGGGAAACAAAAACTGTTTTTT. It yields the protein CASSDHGGGKQKLFF.

This clone has a handful of counts. This chain uses TRBV2 with TRBJ2-1; TRBD2 matches at 8 bases. The V segment lost 7 bases and the J segment 15 bases; nucleotides outside the gene matches: 8. CDR3 length: 11 residues. Germline CDR1 is SNHLY and CDR2 is FYNNEI. The CDR3 bases are TGTGCCAGCACGTCGGGCGGGAGGCCGTTCTTC. Protein: CASTSGGRPFF.

The rearrangement joins TRBV7-3 to TRBJ2-2; perhaps TRBD2 as D (5 bases). The CDR3 loop spans 16 amino acids. Trimming took off 1 base at V and 5 bases at J, with 14 bases between the two ends. Germline assignment: CDR1 SGHTA and CDR2 FQGTGA. CDR3 region: CASSLNGGSGTGELFF. CDR3 DNA: TGTGCCAGCAGCTTAAATGGTGGGAGTGGGACCGGGGAGCTGTTTTTT.

This clone was recorded a few times. This chain links TRBV7-2 with TRBJ2-4, with D possibly TRBD2 on 6 matching bases. Germline-derived CDR1 and CDR2 are SGHTA and FQGNSA. Deletions cut 1 base from V and 14 bases from J, with 12 bases between. The CDR3 extends over 12 amino acids. The CDR3 DNA reads TGTGCCAGCAGCTTAGATCGGGAGCCGAAGTACTTC. This codes for CASSLDREPKYF. Looking up the rest from reference TRBV7-2 and TRBJ2-4 gives the full variable domain: GAGVSQSPSNKVTEKGKDVELRCDPISGHTALYWYRQSLGQGLEFLIYFQGNSAPDKSGLPSDRFSAERTGGSVSTLTIQRTQQEDSAVYLCASSLDREPKYFGAGTRLSVL.

This clone was seen only a few times. The genes are TRBV11-2 and TRBJ2-3, with TRBD2 identical over 12 bases. CDR1 SGHAT and CDR2 FQNNGV come from the germline V gene. This CDR3 region has 18 residues. V dropped 1 base and J dropped 0; count of bases not matched to a gene: 5. The CDR3 sequence: CASSLVGLAGSSTDTQYF. The CDR3 bases are TGTGCCAGCAGCTTAGTAGGACTAGCGGGGTCAAGCACAGATACGCAGTATTTT.